Presented here are 13 T cell receptor beta chains from one specimen sequenced in a study of blood T cell repertoires in COVID-19 (dated by TCRdb to about 2020). Libraries were prepared through the immunoSEQ multiplex PCR assay. Imported from immuneACCESS, the table was reduced by TCRdb to in-frame sequences with V and J called. These copies leave out some clones; in studies compared against another copy, an unresolved V gene accounts for under half, and the cause of the remainder is not known. For this sample the table gives around 260,000 clones, of which around 87% were detected only once. The ten largest clones capture about 2.1% of the sample. What was sequenced was peripheral blood. Receptor source: a woman between 50 and 59 years old with acute or convalescent COVID-19.

The chain has TRBV3-1 (or the pseudogene TRBV3-2) and TRBJ1-2; D unclear. V lost 1 base, J lost 10 bases, and 10 bases lay in between. Germline lookup yields CDR1 LGHDT and CDR2 YNNKEL (reference sequence). The CDR3 runs 12 residues. In DNA, the CDR3 is TGTGCCAGCAGCCAAGCGCTAGCGACCTACACCTTC. Residues: CASSQALATYTF.

The chain uses TRBV5-8 and TRBJ2-5; D may be TRBD2 (6 bases). Looked up from germline, CDR1 is SGHTS and CDR2 is YDEGEE. V was cut by 1 base and J by 4 bases, with 11 bases left in between. The CDR3 length is 14 residues. CDR3 sequence reads: CASSLSGLVETQYF. In DNA, the CDR3 is TGTGCCAGCAGCTTGAGCGGGCTTGTAGAGACCCAGTACTTC.

The chain carries TRBV28 and TRBJ1-3, with 8 positions matching TRBD1. CDR3 size: 14 residues. CDR1 MDHEN and CDR2 SYDVKM come from the germline V gene. The J segment lost 3 bases and the V segment lost 6 bases, leaving 4 bases of the junction unmatched. Written as DNA, the CDR3 is TGTGCCAGCAGGAGAGACAGGGGTGGAAACACCATATATTTT. It encodes CASRRDRGGNTIYF.

The table lists this clone with a count of one. The V gene is TRBV2, the J gene TRBJ2-5; perhaps TRBD2 as D (6 bases). This CDR3 contains 14 residues. The V gene lost 4 bases and the J gene lost 3 bases, with 12 bases spanning the gap. Germline lookup yields CDR1 SNHLY and CDR2 FYNNEI. CDR3 sequence (DNA): TGTGCCAGCAGTGTCGATAGCGGAGAAGAGACCCAGTACTTC. It is translated as CASSVDSGEETQYF.

This clone was seen only a few times. This sequence joins TRBV7-9 and TRBJ1-5, with D unclear. CDR1 is SEHNR and CDR2 is FQNEAQ in the germline V gene (reference sequence). The V end lost 2 bases, the J end lost 2 bases, and 10 bases lay between the germline ends. The CDR3 extends over 15 amino acids. The CDR3 region is CASSLRGGGNQPQHF. The CDR3 nucleotides are TGTGCCAGCAGCTTACGGGGAGGAGGCAATCAGCCCCAGCATTTT. The full variable domain, in which reference TRBV7-9 and TRBJ1-5 provide the parts outside the CDR3, is DTGVSQNPRHKITKRGQNVTFRCDPISEHNRLYWYRQTLGQGPEFLTYFQNEAQLEKSRLLSDRFSAERPKGSFSTLEIQRTEQGDSAMYLCASSLRGGGNQPQHFGDGTRLSIL.

This clone was counted once. The rearrangement uses TRBV28 and TRBJ1-5; maybe TRBD1 (6 bases). Germline V gene lookup returns CDR1 MDHEN and CDR2 SYDVKM. There are 17 residues in the CDR3. Trimming stripped 0 bases from V and 0 bases from J, with 12 bases between. The CDR3 is CASSLWGGADSNQPQHF. The CDR3 nucleotides are TGTGCCAGCAGTTTATGGGGGGGGGCTGATAGCAATCAGCCCCAGCATTTT.

The rearrangement joins TRBV3-1 (or the pseudogene TRBV3-2) to TRBJ2-7, with D uncertain. The length of the CDR3 is 13 residues. Trimming pared 3 bases from V and 3 bases from J, leaving 9 bases between. CDR1 is LGHDT, CDR2 YNNKEL, per germline (reference sequence). The CDR3 nucleotides read TGTGCCAGCAGCCAGGGCTTCTACTACGAGCAGTACTTC. This gives the protein CASSQGFYYEQYF.

The chain is built from TRBV3-1 (or the pseudogene TRBV3-2) and TRBJ1-2; the D gene is possibly TRBD1 (6 bases). The CDR3 consists of 15 residues. V shed 1 base and J shed 5 bases, with 14 bases lying between them. Germline V gene lookup returns CDR1 LGHDT and CDR2 YNNKEL (reference sequence). The DNA for the CDR3 is TGTGCCAGCAGCCAAGTAGGGACACCGACTTATGGCTACACCTTC. It is translated as CASSQVGTPTYGYTF.

The chain employs TRBV18 and TRBJ2-3, with TRBD1 matching over 11 bases. J was trimmed by 3 bases and V by 5 bases; bases with no gene match: 4. The germline gives CDR1 KGHSH, CDR2 LQKENI. The CDR3 sequence is 15 residues long. As DNA, the CDR3 is TGTGCCAGCTCAGGACAGGGGGCACGTACAGATACGCAGTATTTT. It translates to CASSGQGARTDTQYF.

V is TRBV24-1 and J is TRBJ1-5; 11 bases agree with TRBD1. Germline-derived CDR1 and CDR2 are KGHDR and SFDVKD. The ends lost 7 bases at V and 7 bases at J; junction bases unmatched: 5. This CDR3 comprises 14 residues. This CDR3 reads CATSGQGARQPQHF. In nucleotides, the CDR3 is TGTGCCACCAGCGGACAGGGGGCCCGACAGCCCCAGCATTTT.

This clone is a singleton in its sample. This sequence joins TRBV24-1 and TRBJ2-1, with TRBD2 matching over 9 bases. The germline V gene has CDR1 KGHDR and CDR2 SFDVKD. Germline trimming cut 4 bases from V and 2 bases from J; bases unmatched to any gene: 8. The CDR3 has 17 residues. The CDR3 DNA sequence: TGTGCCACCAGTGAGACCTTAGCGGGAGAAACCTACAATGAGCAGTTCTTC. Translating it yields CATSETLAGETYNEQFF.

This clone is a singleton in its sample. The chain couples TRBV6-5 to TRBJ2-5; tentative D call: TRBD1 (5 bases). The CDR3 is made up of 14 amino acids. V gave up 8 bases and J gave up 5 bases, with 18 bases separating them. Germline values: CDR1 MNHEY, CDR2 SVGAGI. This chain's CDR3 is CASFARAGLETQYF. The CDR3 nucleotides read TGTGCCAGCTTCGCCCGGGCAGGGTTGGAGACCCAGTACTTC.

The chain recombines TRBV29-1 with TRBJ2-5, with TRBD2 as a possible D gene (5 bases). This CDR3 is built from 13 residues. Looked up from germline, CDR1 is SQVTM and CDR2 is ANQGSEA. The germline V and J ends were trimmed by 3 bases and 5 bases, with 13 bases remaining between them. CDR3 nucleotides: TGCAGCGTTGATAGGGCGGACTTGGAGACCCAGTACTTC. As protein: CSVDRADLETQYF.